This T cell receptor (beta chain) was obtained from a study of blood T cell repertoires in COVID-19. Authors' analysis steps: Reference gene primer amplification in the assay estimated nucleated cell counts. Produced via immunoSEQ multiplex PCR; TCRdb's table is partial and in-frame only. V and J calls and clone size follow that table, whereas D and trimming were derived from the DNA. The sample contains 140,000 or so clones, over 75% of which appear only once. Trimming cost V 6 bases and J 2 bases; bases outside gene matches: 6. This CDR3 is 15 amino acids long. Germline values: CDR1 SGHTA, CDR2 FQGNSA.

The V call is TRBV7-2, the J call TRBJ2-4; the match to TRBD2 covers 8 bases. The sequenced material came from peripheral blood. This TCR was sampled from a woman aged 55-75 years with active COVID-19. The CDR3 DNA is TGTGCCAGCAGTCAGAGCGGGAGTCCCAAAAACATTCAGTACTTC. This codes for CASSQSGSPKNIQYF.